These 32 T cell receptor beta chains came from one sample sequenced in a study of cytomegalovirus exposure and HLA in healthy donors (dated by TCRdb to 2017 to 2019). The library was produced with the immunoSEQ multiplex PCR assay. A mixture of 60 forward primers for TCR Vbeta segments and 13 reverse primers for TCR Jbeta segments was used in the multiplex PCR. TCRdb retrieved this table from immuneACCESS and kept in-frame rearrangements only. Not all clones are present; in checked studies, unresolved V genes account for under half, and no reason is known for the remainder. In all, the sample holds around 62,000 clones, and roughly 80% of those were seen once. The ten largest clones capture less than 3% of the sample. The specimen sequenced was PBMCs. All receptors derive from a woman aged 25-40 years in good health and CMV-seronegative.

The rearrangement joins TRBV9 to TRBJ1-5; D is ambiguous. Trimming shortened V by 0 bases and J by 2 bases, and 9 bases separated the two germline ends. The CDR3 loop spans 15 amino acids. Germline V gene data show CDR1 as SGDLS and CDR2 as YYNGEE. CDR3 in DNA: TGTGCCAGCAGCGTAGCTCCCGGGGGCAATCAGCCCCAGCATTTT. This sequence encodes CASSVAPGGNQPQHF.

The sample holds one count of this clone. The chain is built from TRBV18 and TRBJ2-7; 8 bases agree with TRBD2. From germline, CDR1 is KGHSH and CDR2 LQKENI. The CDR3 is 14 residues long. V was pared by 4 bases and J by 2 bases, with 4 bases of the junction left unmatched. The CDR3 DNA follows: TGTGCCAGCTCACGAGCGGGACTAGCCTACGAGCAGTACTTC. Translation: CASSRAGLAYEQYF. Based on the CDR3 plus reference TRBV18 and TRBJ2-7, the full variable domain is NAGVMQNPRHLVRRRGQEARLRCSPMKGHSHVYWYRQLPEEGLKFMVYLQKENIIDESGMPKERFSAEFPKEGPSILRIQQVVRGDSAAYFCASSRAGLAYEQYFGPGTRLTVT.

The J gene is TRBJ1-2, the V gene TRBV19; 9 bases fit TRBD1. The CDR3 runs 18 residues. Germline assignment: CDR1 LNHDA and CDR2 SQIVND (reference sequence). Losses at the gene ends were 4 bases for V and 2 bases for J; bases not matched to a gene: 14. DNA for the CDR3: TGTGCCAGTAGTAAAACCCGGGACAGGGCGCGCAGAAACTATGGCTACACCTTC. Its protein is CASSKTRDRARRNYGYTF.

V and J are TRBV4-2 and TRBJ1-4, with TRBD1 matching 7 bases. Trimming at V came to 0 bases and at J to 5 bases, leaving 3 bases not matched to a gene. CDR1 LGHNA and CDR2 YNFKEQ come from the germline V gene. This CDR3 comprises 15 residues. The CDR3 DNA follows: TGTGCCAGCAGCCAAGACGGGACAGAGAATGAAAAACTGTTTTTT. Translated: CASSQDGTENEKLFF.

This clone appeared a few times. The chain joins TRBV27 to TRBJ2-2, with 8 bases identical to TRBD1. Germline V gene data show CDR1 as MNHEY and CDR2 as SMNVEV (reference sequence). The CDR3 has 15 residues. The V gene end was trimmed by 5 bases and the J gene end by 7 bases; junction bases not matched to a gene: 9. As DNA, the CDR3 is TGTGCCAGCAGTGGGGGACAGGAGGTGGTCGGGGAGCTGTTTTTT. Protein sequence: CASSGGQEVVGELFF.

The CDR3 is CASSLVDRGEYEQYF. The CDR3 coding sequence is TGTGCCAGCAGCTTAGTGGACAGGGGAGAATACGAGCAGTACTTC. This chain connects TRBV7-9 to TRBJ2-7, with 9 bases that match TRBD1. The V gene's germline CDR1 is SEHNR and CDR2 FQNEAQ (reference sequence). V trimming: 1 base; J trimming: 4 bases; junction bases outside the gene matches: 5. The CDR3 covers 15 residues.

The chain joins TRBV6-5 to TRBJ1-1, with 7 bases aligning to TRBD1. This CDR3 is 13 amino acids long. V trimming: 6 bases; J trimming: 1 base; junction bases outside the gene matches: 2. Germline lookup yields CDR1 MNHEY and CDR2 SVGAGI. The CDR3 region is CASSNRGNTEAFF. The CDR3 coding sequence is TGTGCCAGCAGCAACAGGGGGAACACTGAAGCTTTCTTT.

The CDR3 DNA is TGTGCCAGCAGCTTAGGACAGGAAGCGAGTGAGACCCAGTACTTC. It translates to CASSLGQEASETQYF. The J gene is TRBJ2-5, the V gene TRBV7-9; a weak D match, TRBD1 (6 bases). Trimming took 1 base from V and 5 from J, leaving 14 bases between them. The CDR3 covers 15 residues. The V gene's germline CDR1 is SEHNR and CDR2 FQNEAQ (reference sequence).

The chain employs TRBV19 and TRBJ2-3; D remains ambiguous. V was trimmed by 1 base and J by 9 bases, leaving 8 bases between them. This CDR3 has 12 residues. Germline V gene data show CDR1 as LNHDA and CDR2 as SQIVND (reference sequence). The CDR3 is CASSIGVATQYF. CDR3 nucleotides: TGTGCCAGTAGTATAGGGGTAGCCACGCAGTATTTT.

DNA for the CDR3: TGCGCCAGCAGCTTGGTGGGACAGGGGACAGGGAATGGCTACACCTTC. Protein product: CASSLVGQGTGNGYTF. The V and J genes are TRBV5-1 and TRBJ1-2; 10 nucleotides align to TRBD1. The CDR3 runs to 16 residues. Trimming cost V 0 bases and J 6 bases; bases outside gene matches: 8. Looked up from germline, CDR1 is SGHRS and CDR2 is YFSETQ.

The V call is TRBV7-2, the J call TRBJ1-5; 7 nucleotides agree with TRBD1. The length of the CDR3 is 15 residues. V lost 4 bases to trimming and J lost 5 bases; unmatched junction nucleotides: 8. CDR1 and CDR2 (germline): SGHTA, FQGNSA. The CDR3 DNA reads TGTGCCAGCAGCTCCCGGACAGGAGGGGATCAGCCCCAGCATTTT. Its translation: CASSSRTGGDQPQHF.

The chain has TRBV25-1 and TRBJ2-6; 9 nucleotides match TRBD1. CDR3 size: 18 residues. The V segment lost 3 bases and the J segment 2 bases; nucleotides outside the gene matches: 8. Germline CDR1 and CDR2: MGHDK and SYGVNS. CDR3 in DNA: TGTGCCAGCAGTGACTTAGGGACAGGGAGTCCTGGGGCCAACGTCCTGACTTTC. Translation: CASSDLGTGSPGANVLTF.

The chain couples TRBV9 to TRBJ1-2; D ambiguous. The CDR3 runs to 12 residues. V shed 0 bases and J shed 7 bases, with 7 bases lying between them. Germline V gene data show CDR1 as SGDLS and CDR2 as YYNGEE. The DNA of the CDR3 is TGTGCCAGCAGCGTAGGACACCTTGGCTACACCTTC. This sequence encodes CASSVGHLGYTF.

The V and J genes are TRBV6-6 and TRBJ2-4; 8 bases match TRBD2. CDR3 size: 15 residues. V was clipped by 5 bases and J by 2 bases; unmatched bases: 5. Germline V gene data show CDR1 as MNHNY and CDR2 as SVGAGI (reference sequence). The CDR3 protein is CASSPGGNSKNIQYF. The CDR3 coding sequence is TGTGCCAGCAGTCCGGGGGGGAACTCCAAAAACATTCAGTACTTC.

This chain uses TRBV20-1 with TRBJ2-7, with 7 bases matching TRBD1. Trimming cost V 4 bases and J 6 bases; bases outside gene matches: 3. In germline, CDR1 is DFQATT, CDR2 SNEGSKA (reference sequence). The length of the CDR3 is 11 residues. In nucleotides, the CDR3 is TGCAGTGCTACAGGACAGGTCGAGCAGTACTTC. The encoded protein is CSATGQVEQYF.

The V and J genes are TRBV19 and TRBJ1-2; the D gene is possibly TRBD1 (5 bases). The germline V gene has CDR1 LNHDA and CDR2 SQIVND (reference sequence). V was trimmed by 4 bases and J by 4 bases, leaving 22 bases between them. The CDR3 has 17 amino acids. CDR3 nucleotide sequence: TGTGCCAGTAGTACCGGGGGAGGGGCCCTTTGGGGCTATGGCTACACCTTC. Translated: CASSTGGGALWGYGYTF.

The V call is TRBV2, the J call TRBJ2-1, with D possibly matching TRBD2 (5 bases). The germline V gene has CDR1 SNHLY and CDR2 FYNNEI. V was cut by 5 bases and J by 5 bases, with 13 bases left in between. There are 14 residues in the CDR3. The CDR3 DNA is TGTGCCAGCAGTCCGATGACTACAAACAATGAGCAGTTCTTC. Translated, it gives CASSPMTTNNEQFF. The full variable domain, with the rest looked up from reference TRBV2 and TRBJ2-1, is EPEVTQTPSHQVTQMGQEVILRCVPISNHLYFYWYRQILGQKVEFLVSFYNNEISEKSEIFDDQFSVERPDGSNFTLKIRSTKLEDSAMYFCASSPMTTNNEQFFGPGTRLTVL.

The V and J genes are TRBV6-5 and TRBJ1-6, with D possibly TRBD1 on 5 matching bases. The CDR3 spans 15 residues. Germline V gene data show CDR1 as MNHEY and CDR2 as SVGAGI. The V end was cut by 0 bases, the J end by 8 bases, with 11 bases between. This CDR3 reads CASSYSAGMDSPLHF. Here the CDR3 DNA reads TGTGCCAGCAGTTACTCGGCAGGGATGGATTCACCCCTCCACTTT.

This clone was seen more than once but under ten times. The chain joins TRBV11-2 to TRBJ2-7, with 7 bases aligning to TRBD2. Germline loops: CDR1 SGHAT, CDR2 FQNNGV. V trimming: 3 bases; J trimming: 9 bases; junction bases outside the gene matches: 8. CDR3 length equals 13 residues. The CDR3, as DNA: TGTGCCAGCAGCTTTACCGATAGCGGGTCGCAGTACTTC. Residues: CASSFTDSGSQYF.

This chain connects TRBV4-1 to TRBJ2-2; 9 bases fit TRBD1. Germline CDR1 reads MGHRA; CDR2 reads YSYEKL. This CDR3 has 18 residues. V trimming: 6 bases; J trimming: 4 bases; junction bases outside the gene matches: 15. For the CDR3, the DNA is TGCGCCAGCAGTCCCCCCAGGGACAGGGCACGGGGCACCGGGGAGCTGTTTTTT. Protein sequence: CASSPPRDRARGTGELFF.

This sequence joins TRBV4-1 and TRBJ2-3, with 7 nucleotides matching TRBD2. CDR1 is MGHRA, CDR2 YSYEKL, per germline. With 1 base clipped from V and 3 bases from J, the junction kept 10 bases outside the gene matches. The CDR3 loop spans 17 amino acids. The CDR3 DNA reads TGCGCCAGCAGCCAAGGGCGAGGACTAGTCGGAACAGATACGCAGTATTTT. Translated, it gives CASSQGRGLVGTDTQYF.

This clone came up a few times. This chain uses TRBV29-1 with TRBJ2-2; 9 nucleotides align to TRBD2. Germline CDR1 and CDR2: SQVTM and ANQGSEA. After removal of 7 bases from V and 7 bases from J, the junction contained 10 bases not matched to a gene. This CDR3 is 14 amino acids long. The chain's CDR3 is CSARTSVSVGELFF. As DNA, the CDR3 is TGCAGCGCTAGGACTAGCGTGTCTGTCGGGGAGCTGTTTTTT.

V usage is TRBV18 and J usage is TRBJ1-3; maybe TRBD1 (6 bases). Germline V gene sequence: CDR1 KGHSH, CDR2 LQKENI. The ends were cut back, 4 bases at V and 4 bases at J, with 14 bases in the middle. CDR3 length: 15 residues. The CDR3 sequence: CASSQTGTRGNTIYF. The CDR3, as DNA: TGTGCCAGCTCACAAACCGGGACACGCGGAAACACCATATATTTT.

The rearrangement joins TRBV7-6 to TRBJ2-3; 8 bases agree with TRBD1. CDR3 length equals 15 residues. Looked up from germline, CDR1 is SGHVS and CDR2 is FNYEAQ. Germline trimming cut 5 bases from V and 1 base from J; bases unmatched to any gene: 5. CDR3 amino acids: CASSQTGVGTDTQYF. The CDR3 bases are TGTGCCAGCAGCCAGACAGGGGTGGGCACAGATACGCAGTATTTT. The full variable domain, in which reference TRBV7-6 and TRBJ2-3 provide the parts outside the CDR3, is GAGVSQSPRYKVTKRGQDVALRCDPISGHVSLYWYRQALGQGPEFLTYFNYEAQQDKSGLPNDRFSAERPEGSISTLTIQRTEQRDSAMYRCASSQTGVGTDTQYFGPGTRLTVL.

The CDR3 bases are TGTGCCAGTAGTATAACAGGGTATAATTCACCCCTCCACTTT. Amino acid sequence: CASSITGYNSPLHF. V usage is TRBV19 and J usage is TRBJ1-6; D may be TRBD1 (6 bases). V was cut by 2 bases and J by 4 bases, with 6 bases left in between. Germline V gene sequence: CDR1 LNHDA, CDR2 SQIVND (reference sequence). The CDR3 is 14 amino acids.

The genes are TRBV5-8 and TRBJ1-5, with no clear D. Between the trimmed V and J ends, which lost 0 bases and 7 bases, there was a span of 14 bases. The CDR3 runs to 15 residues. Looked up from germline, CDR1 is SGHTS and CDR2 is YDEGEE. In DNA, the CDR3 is TGTGCCAGCAGCTTGGTAACGGGAAGGAGGCAGCCCCAGCATTTT. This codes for CASSLVTGRRQPQHF.

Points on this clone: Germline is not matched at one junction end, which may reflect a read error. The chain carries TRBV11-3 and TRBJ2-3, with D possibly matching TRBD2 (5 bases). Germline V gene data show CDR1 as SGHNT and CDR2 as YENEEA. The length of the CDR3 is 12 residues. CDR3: CASRASKDTQYF. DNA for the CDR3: TGTGCCAGCAGGGCTAGCAAAGATACGCAGTATTTT.

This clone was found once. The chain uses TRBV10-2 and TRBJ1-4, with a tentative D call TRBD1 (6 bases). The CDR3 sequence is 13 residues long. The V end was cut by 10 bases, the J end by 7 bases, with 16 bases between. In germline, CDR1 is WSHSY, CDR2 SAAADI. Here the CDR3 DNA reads TGCGCCACCCTTCAGGGGTGGGGTGAAAAACTGTTTTTT. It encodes CATLQGWGEKLFF.

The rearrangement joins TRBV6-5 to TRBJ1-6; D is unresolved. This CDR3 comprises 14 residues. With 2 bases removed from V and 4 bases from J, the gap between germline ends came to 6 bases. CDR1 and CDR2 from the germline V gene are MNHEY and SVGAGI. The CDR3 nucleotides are TGTGCCAGCAGTTACGACAATTATAATTCACCCCTCCACTTT. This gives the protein CASSYDNYNSPLHF.

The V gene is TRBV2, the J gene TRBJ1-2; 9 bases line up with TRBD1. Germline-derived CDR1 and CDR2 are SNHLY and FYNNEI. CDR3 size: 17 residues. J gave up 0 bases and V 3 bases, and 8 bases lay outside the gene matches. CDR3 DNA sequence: TGTGCCAGCAGTGAGCCAAGGACAGGGGCAACTAACTATGGCTACACCTTC. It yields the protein CASSEPRTGATNYGYTF. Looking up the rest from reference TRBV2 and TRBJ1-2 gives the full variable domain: EPEVTQTPSHQVTQMGQEVILRCVPISNHLYFYWYRQILGQKVEFLVSFYNNEISEKSEIFDDQFSVERPDGSNFTLKIRSTKLEDSAMYFCASSEPRTGATNYGYTFGSGTRLTVV.

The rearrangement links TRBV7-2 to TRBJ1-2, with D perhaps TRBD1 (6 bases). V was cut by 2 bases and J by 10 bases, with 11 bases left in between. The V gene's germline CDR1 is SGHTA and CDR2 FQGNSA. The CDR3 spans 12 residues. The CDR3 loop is CASSLNRETYTF. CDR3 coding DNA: TGTGCCAGCAGCTTAAACAGGGAGACCTACACCTTC.

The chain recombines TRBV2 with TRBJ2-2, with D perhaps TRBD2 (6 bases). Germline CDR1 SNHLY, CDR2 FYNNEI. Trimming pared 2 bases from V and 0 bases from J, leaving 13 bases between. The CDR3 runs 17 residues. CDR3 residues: CASSEYGGDSNTGELFF. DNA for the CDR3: TGTGCCAGCAGTGAATATGGAGGGGACTCGAACACCGGGGAGCTGTTTTTT. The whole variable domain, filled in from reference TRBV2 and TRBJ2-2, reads EPEVTQTPSHQVTQMGQEVILRCVPISNHLYFYWYRQILGQKVEFLVSFYNNEISEKSEIFDDQFSVERPDGSNFTLKIRSTKLEDSAMYFCASSEYGGDSNTGELFFGEGSRLTVL.